These T cell receptor beta chains were read from a single sample in a study of blood T cells in healthy people across ages. MiXCR, applied by TCRdb to the 5' RACE reads, yields one record per CDR3 protein. The sample shows fewer than 950,000 distinct CDR3 sequences, 50% to 65% of them seen only once. Sequencing was performed on blood. The receptors originated from a man at least 80 years old in good health. The conserved cysteine and the conserved F or W are not part of the CDR3 here. The size field is filled for only some rows; it gives once, few, many or a size class.

>TRBJ2-5|TRBV18|NA
ASSPRSSEQETQY
>TRBJ1-1|TRBV28|NA
ASSLITNKHTEAF
>TRBJ2-1|TRBV5-1|few
ASSSDRARNEQF
>TRBJ1-2|TRBV28|NA
ASRPGSLYGYT
>TRBJ2-2|TRBV20-1|NA
SARPSRRNTGELF
>TRBJ2-1|TRBV20-1|NA
SAIPASGPVFRETQF
>TRBJ1-1|TRBV29-1|NA
SVEEAVGTEAF
>TRBJ2-5|TRBV7-9|NA
ASSPRWFQETQY
>TRBJ1-1|TRBV29-1|NA
SAVGGPVNTEAF
>TRBJ1-5|TRBV20-1|NA
SASVGRDQPQH
>NA|TRBV3-1|NA
VSSPTSGTSLGTQY
>TRBJ2-1|TRBV10-1|NA
ASSRGLAGVPEQF
>TRBJ2-3|TRBV7-6|NA
ASSLDSRLSTDTQY
>TRBJ2-5|TRBV6-5|NA
ASSYLDGSQETQY
>TRBJ2-1|TRBV7-2|NA
ASSLAFRSLAGSRAYNEQF